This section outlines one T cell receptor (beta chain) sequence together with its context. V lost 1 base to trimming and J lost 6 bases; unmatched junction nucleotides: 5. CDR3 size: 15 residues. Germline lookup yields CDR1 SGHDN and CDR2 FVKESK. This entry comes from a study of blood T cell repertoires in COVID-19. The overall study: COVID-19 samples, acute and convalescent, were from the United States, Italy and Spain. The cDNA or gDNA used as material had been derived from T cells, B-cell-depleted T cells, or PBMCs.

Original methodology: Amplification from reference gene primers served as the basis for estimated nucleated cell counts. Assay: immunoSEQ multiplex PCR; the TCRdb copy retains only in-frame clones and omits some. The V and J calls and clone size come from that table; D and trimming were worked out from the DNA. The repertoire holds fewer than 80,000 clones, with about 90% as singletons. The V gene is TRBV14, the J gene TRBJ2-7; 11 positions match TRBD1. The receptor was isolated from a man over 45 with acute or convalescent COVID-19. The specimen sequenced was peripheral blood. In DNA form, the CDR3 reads TGTGCCAGCAGCCAAGTCAGGACAGGGGGCGGCGAGCAGTACTTC. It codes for CASSQVRTGGGEQYF.